This T cell receptor (beta chain) was identified in a study of cytomegalovirus exposure and HLA in healthy donors. The germline gives CDR1 MNHNY, CDR2 SVGAGI (reference sequence). V shed 0 bases, J shed 6 bases, and the junction held 1 base outside the gene matches. This CDR3 region has 14 residues. Both 60 Vbeta primers and 13 Jbeta primers went into the PCR. The repertoire was sequenced with immunoSEQ multiplex PCR; TCRdb's copy has only in-frame clones and lacks some. The sample includes around 51,000 clones. The sequence was collected from a middle-aged man in good health and CMV-seropositive. The chain has TRBV6-6 and TRBJ2-4; 8 nucleotides match TRBD2. The sequencing sample was made of PBMCs. The CDR3 reads CASSYSLAGNIQYF. CDR3 DNA sequence: TGTGCCAGCAGTTACTCCCTAGCGGGAAACATTCAGTACTTC.